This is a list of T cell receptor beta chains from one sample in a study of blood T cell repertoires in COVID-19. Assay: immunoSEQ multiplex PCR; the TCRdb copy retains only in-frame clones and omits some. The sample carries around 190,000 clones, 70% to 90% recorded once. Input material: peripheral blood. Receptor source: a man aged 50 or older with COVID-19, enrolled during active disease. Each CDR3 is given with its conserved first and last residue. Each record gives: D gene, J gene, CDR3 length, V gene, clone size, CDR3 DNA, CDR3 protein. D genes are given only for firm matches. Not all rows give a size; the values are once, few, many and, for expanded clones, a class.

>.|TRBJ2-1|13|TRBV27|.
TGTGCCAGCACCGCGAGGCGGGACAATGAGCAGTTCTTC
CASTARRDNEQFF
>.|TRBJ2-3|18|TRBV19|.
TGTGCCAGTAGTATAGGGGGTGGAGGGTGGGGAAGCACAGATACGCAGTATTTT
CASSIGGGGWGSTDTQYF
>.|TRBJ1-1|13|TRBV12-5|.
TGTGCTAGTGGCCCCCTCAGGGTGACTGAAGCTTTCTTT
CASGPLRVTEAFF
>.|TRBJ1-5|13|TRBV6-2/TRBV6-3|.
TGTGCCAGCAGTCAACAGGTGGAGTTCCCCCAGCATTTT
CASSQQVEFPQHF
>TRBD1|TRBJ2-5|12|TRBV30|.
TGTGCCTGGACAGGGGGCTATGAGACCCAGTACTTC
CAWTGGYETQYF
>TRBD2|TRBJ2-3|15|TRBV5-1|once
TGCGCCAGCAGCTTCGGGGGGTTTAGCACAGATACGCAGTATTTT
CASSFGGFSTDTQYF
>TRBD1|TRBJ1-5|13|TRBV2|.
TGTGCCAGCAACACAGGGGCCAATCAGCCCCAGCATTTT
CASNTGANQPQHF
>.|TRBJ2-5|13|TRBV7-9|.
TGTGCCAGCAGCTTATCGCCGGAAACGGGCCAGTACTTC
CASSLSPETGQYF
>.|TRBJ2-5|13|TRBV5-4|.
TGTGCCAGCAGTATACAGGGAAAAGAGACCCAGTACTTC
CASSIQGKETQYF
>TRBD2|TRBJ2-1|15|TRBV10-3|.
TGTGCCATCAGACCGGGACTAGCGGAGTACAATGAGCAGTTCTTC
CAIRPGLAEYNEQFF
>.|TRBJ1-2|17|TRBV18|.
TGTGCCAGCTCACCCCGAGGTGGGGCAGGAGGGAACTATGGCTACACCTTC
CASSPRGGAGGNYGYTF
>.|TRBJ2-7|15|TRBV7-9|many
TGTGCCAGCAGCATACACAGGGAGTGGTCCTACGAGCAGTACTTC
CASSIHREWSYEQYF
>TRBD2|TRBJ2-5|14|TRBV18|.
TGTGCCAGCTCCCCGGCGGGGGGCCGGGAGACCCAGTACTTC
CASSPAGGRETQYF
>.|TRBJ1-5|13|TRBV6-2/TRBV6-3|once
TGTGCCAGCAGTAGAGGGTTCAATCAGCCCCAGCATTTT
CASSRGFNQPQHF
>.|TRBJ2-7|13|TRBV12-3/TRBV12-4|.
TGTGCCAGCAGTTTGCCCAGATCCTACGAGCAGTACTTC
CASSLPRSYEQYF
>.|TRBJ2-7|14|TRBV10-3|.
TGTGCCATCAGTGAAGTCGGGGGCTCCTACGAGCAGTACTTC
CAISEVGGSYEQYF
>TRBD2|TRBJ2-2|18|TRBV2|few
TGTGCCAGCAACCCCGGGACTAGCGGGAGGAGGAACACCGGGGAGCTGTTTTTT
CASNPGTSGRRNTGELFF
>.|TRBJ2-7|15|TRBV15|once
TGTGCCACCAGCAGAGACGGGCAGGGGATAGGTGAGCAGTACTTC
CATSRDGQGIGEQYF
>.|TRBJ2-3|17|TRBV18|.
TGTGCCAGCTCACCACCGCAATTCGCCTCTCGGACAGATACGCAGTATTTT
CASSPPQFASRTDTQYF
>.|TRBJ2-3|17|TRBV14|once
TGTGCCAGCAGCCAAGAGGGAGGTGTCGGGGGTTCGGATACGCAGTATTTT
CASSQEGGVGGSDTQYF
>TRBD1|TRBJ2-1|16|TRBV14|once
TGTGCCAGCAGCGCTCGGGACAGGGGGCCATACAATGAGCAGTTCTTC
CASSARDRGPYNEQFF
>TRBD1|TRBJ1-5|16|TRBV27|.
TGTGCCAGCAGTCTCAAATCCGGGACAGGGTCGCAGCCCCAGCATTTT
CASSLKSGTGSQPQHF
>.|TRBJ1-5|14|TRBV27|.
TGTGCCAGCAGTAGGGACATTAGGTATCAGCCCCAGCATTTT
CASSRDIRYQPQHF
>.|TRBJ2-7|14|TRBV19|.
TGTGCCAGTAGTATAGCAGGGTTCGGCCACGAGCAGTACTTC
CASSIAGFGHEQYF
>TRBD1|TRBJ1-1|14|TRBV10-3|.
TGTGCCATCAGCCGACAGGGCGTGGGTACTGAAGCTTTCTTT
CAISRQGVGTEAFF
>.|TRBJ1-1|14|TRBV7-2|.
TGTGCCAGCAGCTTTGATCCGGGTCTTTCTGAAGCTTTCTTT
CASSFDPGLSEAFF
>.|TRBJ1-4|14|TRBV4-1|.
TGCGCCAGCAGCCACGTTGGGGCAGGAGAAAAACTGTTTTTT
CASSHVGAGEKLFF
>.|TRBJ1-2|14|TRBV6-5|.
TGTGCCAGCAGAGCCCCCGAGGAGGGACGGGGCTACACCTTC
CASRAPEEGRGYTF
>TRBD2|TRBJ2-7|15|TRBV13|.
TGTGCCAGCAGCTTGGGGACTAGCGGGTCCTACGAGCAGTACTTC
CASSLGTSGSYEQYF
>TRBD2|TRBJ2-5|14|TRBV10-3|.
TGTGCCATCAAACTAGCGGGGGACCAAGAGACCCAGTACTTC
CAIKLAGDQETQYF
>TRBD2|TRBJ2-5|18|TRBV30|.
TGTGCCTGGAGTGCAAAAAGACTAGCGGGGGATTTGTGGGAGACCCAGTACTTC
CAWSAKRLAGDLWETQYF
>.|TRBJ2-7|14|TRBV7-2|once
TGTGCCAGCAGCTGGGGAGCGGATCCCTACGAGCAGTACTTC
CASSWGADPYEQYF
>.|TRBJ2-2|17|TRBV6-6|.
TGTGCCAGCACTCGAGAAGGCGGCGGGGTGAACACCGGGGAGCTGTTTTTT
CASTREGGGVNTGELFF
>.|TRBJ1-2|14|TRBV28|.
TGTGCCAGCAGTTTCCCCGCTGAGAACTATGGCTACACCTTC
CASSFPAENYGYTF
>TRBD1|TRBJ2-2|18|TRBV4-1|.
TGCGCCAGCAGCAAAGGGGGGGACAGGGGGGCAGGTATAGGGGAGCTGTTTTTT
CASSKGGDRGAGIGELFF
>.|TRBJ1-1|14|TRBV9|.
TGTGCCAGCAGCGTAGATTCAGGGATAAGTGAAGCTTTCTTT
CASSVDSGISEAFF
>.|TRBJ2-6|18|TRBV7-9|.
TGTGCCAGCAGCTCGGCAGGGATGGGCCTTTCGGGGGCCAACGTCCTGACTTTC
CASSSAGMGLSGANVLTF
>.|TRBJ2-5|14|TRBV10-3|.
TGTGCCATCAGTCCTCAGGGGTCCCAAGAGACCCAGTACTTC
CAISPQGSQETQYF
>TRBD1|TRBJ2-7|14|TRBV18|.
TGTGCCAGCTCAACAGGGGATCCTTTATACGAGCAGTACTTC
CASSTGDPLYEQYF
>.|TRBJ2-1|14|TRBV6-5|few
TGTGCCAGCAGTTACTCGAGAGGACACAGTGAGCAGTTCTTC
CASSYSRGHSEQFF
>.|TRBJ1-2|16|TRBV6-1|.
TGTGCCAGCAGTGAAGCGCTTACCAGGGCTTCCTATGGCTACACCTTC
CASSEALTRASYGYTF
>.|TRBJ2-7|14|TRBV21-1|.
TGTGCCAGCACCCTAAGGACAGGGGACTACGAGCAGTACTTC
CASTLRTGDYEQYF
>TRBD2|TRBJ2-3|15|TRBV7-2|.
TGTGCCAGCAGCCTAGATAGCGGGGTGGCAGATACGCAGTATTTT
CASSLDSGVADTQYF
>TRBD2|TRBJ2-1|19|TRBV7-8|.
TGTGCCAGCAGCTCCCTTGGGGGAGCTAGCGGGAGGGTTTTTTTGCGGCAGTTCTTC
CASSSLGGASGRVFLRQFF
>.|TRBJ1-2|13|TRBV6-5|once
TGTGCCAGCATCCGGCAGCGGGACTATGGCTACACCTTC
CASIRQRDYGYTF
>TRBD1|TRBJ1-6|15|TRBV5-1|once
TGCGCCAGCAGCTTCCAGGACAGGGGTGGTTCACCCCTCCACTTT
CASSFQDRGGSPLHF
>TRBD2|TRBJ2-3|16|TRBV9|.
TGTGCCAGCAGCCATGGGACTAGCGGAAACACAGATACGCAGTATTTT
CASSHGTSGNTDTQYF